These 29 T cell receptor beta chains were all obtained from the same sample, sequenced in a study of OX40 agonist ivuxolimab in advanced cancers. Using immunoSEQ multiplex PCR, the repertoire was profiled, and TCRdb retains in-frame clones only, with some absent. The sample lists 50,000 to 85,000 clones, about 90% occurring once. The sample here was CD4+ or CD8+ T cells sorted from blood, taken in a trial of the OX40 agonist ivuxolimab. These receptors originate from an adult with an advanced solid tumor such as melanoma, head and neck, liver or kidney cancer.

This chain joins TRBV11-2 and TRBJ2-3, with TRBD1 matching over 7 bases. The length of the CDR3 is 16 residues. Germline values: CDR1 SGHAT, CDR2 FQNNGV. The junction had 10 bases not matched to a gene; V was cut back by 3 bases and J by 4 bases. The CDR3 protein is CASSLRPGQKSDTQYF. The CDR3 region has the DNA TGTGCCAGCAGCTTGAGGCCGGGACAGAAATCAGATACGCAGTATTTT. The full variable domain, its missing parts supplied by reference TRBV11-2 and TRBJ2-3, is EAGVAQSPRYKIIEKRQSVAFWCNPISGHATLYWYQQILGQGPKLLIQFQNNGVVDDSQLPKDRFSAERLKGVDSTLKIQPAKLEDSAVYLCASSLRPGQKSDTQYFGPGTRLTVL.

This clone has only a few counts. V and J are TRBV29-1 and TRBJ2-7; D might be TRBD1 (6 bases). V was clipped by 4 bases and J by 7 bases, with 17 bases between them. This CDR3 region has 13 residues. Germline V gene data show CDR1 as SQVTM and CDR2 as ANQGSEA. CDR3 coding DNA: TGCAGCGTTGTGGGTTACAGGGCTGAAGAGCAGTACTTC. Translating gives CSVVGYRAEEQYF.

The chain couples TRBV5-5 to TRBJ1-5, with D perhaps TRBD1 (5 bases). Germline loops: CDR1 SGHKS, CDR2 YYEKEE (reference sequence). V was pared by 7 bases and J by 3 bases, with 14 bases between. The CDR3 spans 14 residues. The CDR3 is CASGGTVNNQPQHF. The CDR3 nucleotides are TGTGCCAGCGGAGGGACGGTTAACAATCAGCCCCAGCATTTT. The variable domain in full, completed from reference TRBV5-5 and TRBJ1-5, reads DAGVTQSPTHLIKTRGQQVTLRCSPISGHKSVSWYQQVLGQGPQFIFQYYEKEERGRGNFPDRFSARQFPNYSSELNVNALLLGDSALYLCASGGTVNNQPQHFGDGTRLSIL.

The chain couples TRBV6-6 to TRBJ2-6, with D tentatively TRBD1 (6 bases). In germline, CDR1 is MNHNY, CDR2 SVGAGI (reference sequence). The CDR3 totals 15 residues. V dropped 7 bases and J dropped 0 bases, with 10 bases sitting between them. In nucleotides, the CDR3 is TGTGCCAGCACCCCGGACAGCTCTGGGGCCAACGTCCTGACTTTC. This translates into CASTPDSSGANVLTF.

CDR3 amino acids: CATARAGTTDTQYF. The DNA for the CDR3 is TGTGCCACCGCCCGGGCAGGGACGACAGATACGCAGTATTTT. This sequence joins TRBV19 and TRBJ2-3; D might be TRBD1 or TRBD2, each matching 5 bases. This CDR3 spans 14 amino acids. The germline CDR1 and CDR2 sequences are LNHDA and SQIVND (reference sequence). Trimming left V 10 bases short and J 3 bases short, with 17 bases between.

The chain uses TRBV7-9 and TRBJ1-1; a possible D gene is TRBD1 (5 bases). Germline V gives CDR1 SEHNR, CDR2 FQNEAQ (reference sequence). Trimming stripped 8 bases from V and 0 bases from J, with 10 bases between. The CDR3 has 13 amino acids. CDR3 nucleotides: TGTGCCAGCGAGGGACTGGTGAACACTGAAGCTTTCTTT. Protein: CASEGLVNTEAFF.

The chain links TRBV6-5 to TRBJ1-1, with D tentatively TRBD1 (5 bases). The length of the CDR3 is 14 residues. V gave up 6 bases and J gave up 5 bases, with 16 bases separating them. Germline CDR1 reads MNHEY; CDR2 reads SVGAGI. The CDR3, as DNA: TGTGCCAGCAGATCCCGTCGGGGACGGACTGAAGCTTTCTTT. Amino acids: CASRSRRGRTEAFF.

The J gene is TRBJ2-3, the V gene TRBV2, with 10 bases identical to TRBD2. V lost 2 bases to trimming and J lost 3 bases; unmatched junction nucleotides: 2. CDR1 SNHLY and CDR2 FYNNEI come from the germline V gene. The CDR3 sequence is 15 residues long. For the CDR3, the DNA is TGTGCCAGCAGTGAAACGGGACTAGCGACAGATACGCAGTATTTT. Its protein is CASSETGLATDTQYF.

The chain joins TRBV5-4 to TRBJ1-2, with a tentative D call TRBD1 (6 bases). This CDR3 region has 12 residues. From germline, CDR1 is SGHNT and CDR2 YYREEE (reference sequence). The V and J ends lost 4 bases and 7 bases respectively, with 11 bases between them. This CDR3 is CASSTTGFGYTF. The CDR3 coding sequence is TGTGCCAGCAGCACCACAGGGTTTGGCTACACCTTC.

This chain connects TRBV6-5 to TRBJ1-5; the D is unclear. The V and J ends lost 8 bases and 1 base respectively, with 6 bases between them. This CDR3 has 12 amino acids. Germline V gene sequence: CDR1 MNHEY, CDR2 SVGAGI. DNA of the CDR3: TGTGCCAGCGGCAAGAGCAATCAGCCCCAGCATTTT. Its protein product is CASGKSNQPQHF.

This chain links TRBV28 with TRBJ2-5; perhaps TRBD1 as D (6 bases). CDR3 length equals 15 residues. CDR1 MDHEN and CDR2 SYDVKM come from the germline V gene. The V and J ends lost 5 bases and 5 bases respectively, with 18 bases between them. For the CDR3, the DNA is TGTGCCAGCAGTGTCTACGGACAGTCCGCGGAGACCCAGTACTTC. Translated, it gives CASSVYGQSAETQYF.

The chain carries TRBV13 and TRBJ1-1; D is unresolved. V lost 6 bases and J lost 1, with 12 bases in between. The CDR3 is 14 amino acids. CDR1 is PRHDT and CDR2 is FYEKMQ in the germline V gene (reference sequence). CDR3 amino acids: CASRLFLRNTEAFF. CDR3 bases: TGTGCCAGCAGGTTATTTCTTCGGAACACTGAAGCTTTCTTT.

The rearrangement links TRBV6-1 to TRBJ1-1; D is ambiguous. The V gene's germline CDR1 is MNHNS and CDR2 SASEGT. The CDR3 is 16 residues long. Between the trimmed V and J ends, which lost 1 base and 3 bases, there was a span of 15 bases. The CDR3 DNA reads TGTGCCAGCAGTGAAGACCCGAGGCGCCGGGACACTGAAGCTTTCTTT. This codes for CASSEDPRRRDTEAFF.

The V and J genes are TRBV11-2 and TRBJ2-1; 7 bases fit TRBD2. CDR1 is SGHAT and CDR2 is FQNNGV in the germline V gene. This CDR3 contains 15 residues. V lost 1 base, J lost 9 bases, and 9 bases stayed unmatched. CDR3 in DNA: TGTGCCAGCAGCTTAGCGCGGGAGCCCCGGGGTGAGCAGTTCTTC. It encodes CASSLAREPRGEQFF.

This chain joins TRBV29-1 and TRBJ2-1; D remains ambiguous. Germline CDR1 reads SQVTM; CDR2 reads ANQGSEA. This CDR3 has 13 residues. The ends were cut back, 6 bases at V and 8 bases at J, with 17 bases in the middle. CDR3 DNA: TGCAGCGTCTCCAAAACCAGCCTCTATGAGCAGTTCTTC. Its protein is CSVSKTSLYEQFF.

The chain uses TRBV2 and TRBJ1-4; TRBD1 matches at 7 bases. Trimming took 6 bases from V and 7 from J; bases not matched to a gene: 8. The CDR3 spans 14 residues. Germline loops: CDR1 SNHLY, CDR2 FYNNEI. CDR3 sequence: CASRDDRDGEKLFF. CDR3 DNA sequence: TGTGCCAGCAGGGACGACAGGGATGGTGAAAAACTGTTTTTT.

This clone was observed once. The V call is TRBV7-5, the J call TRBJ1-1. TRBV7-5 constitutes a pseudogene. CDR3 length equals 17 residues. The DNA of the CDR3 is TGTGCCAGAACCACCATGGGGGGCGGAGGGGATCACACTGAAGCTTTCTTT. This sequence encodes CARTTMGGGGDHTEAFF.

The chain has TRBV7-2 and TRBJ2-7; D remains ambiguous. This CDR3 is 14 amino acids long. The V gene's germline CDR1 is SGHTA and CDR2 FQGNSA. Between the trimmed V and J ends, which lost 0 bases and 7 bases, there was a span of 13 bases. The DNA for the CDR3 is TGTGCCAGCAGCTTAGCGTTTACCGCGCGGGAGCAGTACTTC. It codes for CASSLAFTAREQYF.

This clone was seen more than once but under ten times. This sequence joins TRBV19 and TRBJ1-5; D may be TRBD1 (6 bases). The CDR3 extends over 15 amino acids. The germline V and J ends were trimmed by 7 bases and 6 bases, with 19 bases remaining between them. Germline assignment: CDR1 LNHDA and CDR2 SQIVND (reference sequence). The CDR3 here is CASTLVTGNAQPQHF. The CDR3 DNA sequence: TGTGCCAGTACACTCGTCACAGGGAATGCTCAGCCCCAGCATTTT.

V and J are TRBV5-1 and TRBJ1-5; 8 bases fit TRBD1. The V and J ends lost 4 bases and 3 bases, in that order; junction bases with no gene match: 9. CDR3 length: 16 amino acids. Germline values: CDR1 SGHRS, CDR2 YFSETQ. In DNA form, the CDR3 reads TGCGCCAGCAGCGCTTCACCGGGACAGGTCAATCAGCCCCAGCATTTT. This codes for CASSASPGQVNQPQHF. Complete variable domain (other parts from reference TRBV5-1 and TRBJ1-5): KAGVTQTPRYLIKTRGQQVTLSCSPISGHRSVSWYQQTPGQGLQFLFEYFSETQRNKGNFPGRFSGRQFSNSRSEMNVSTLELGDSALYLCASSASPGQVNQPQHFGDGTRLSIL.

V and J are TRBV28 and TRBJ1-2, with D maybe TRBD1 (6 bases). CDR1 and CDR2 from the germline V gene are MDHEN and SYDVKM. The CDR3 is 15 amino acids. Between the trimmed V and J ends, which lost 11 bases and 1 base, there was a span of 20 bases. CDR3 nucleotides: TGTGCCTGCCTTTCCCCCAGGGGATATAACTATGGCTACACCTTC. Protein sequence: CACLSPRGYNYGYTF.

The rearrangement uses TRBV27 and TRBJ2-7; D is tentatively TRBD1 or TRBD2 (5 bases each). The CDR3 is 14 residues long. Germline lookup yields CDR1 MNHEY and CDR2 SMNVEV (reference sequence). V was trimmed by 2 bases and J by 4 bases, leaving 12 bases between them. CDR3 in amino acids: CASSLLGTEYEQYF. CDR3 bases: TGTGCCAGCAGTTTACTTGGGACGGAGTACGAGCAGTACTTC.

This clone showed up just once. The chain recombines TRBV5-1 with TRBJ2-5; D remains ambiguous. Germline loops: CDR1 SGHRS, CDR2 YFSETQ. The CDR3 totals 13 residues. The V end was cut by 4 bases, the J end by 5 bases, with 12 bases between. The chain's CDR3 is CASSPVDGETQYF. CDR3 bases: TGCGCCAGCAGCCCCGTGGATGGGGAGACCCAGTACTTC.

The chain couples TRBV5-1 to TRBJ2-3, with TRBD2 identical over 10 bases. Germline V lookup: CDR1 SGHRS, CDR2 YFSETQ. There are 15 residues in the CDR3. V trimming: 0 bases; J trimming: 4 bases; junction bases outside the gene matches: 2. DNA for the CDR3: TGCGCCAGCAGCTTGGCTAGCGGGGGTGCAGATACGCAGTATTTT. Translating gives CASSLASGGADTQYF.

This chain joins TRBV7-9 and TRBJ1-2, with 7 bases identical to TRBD1. The CDR3 has 15 residues. The germline V gene encodes CDR1 SEHNR and CDR2 FQNEAQ (reference sequence). V lost 5 bases and J lost 3; bases outside the gene matches: 9. CDR3 residues: CASSREGAGDYGYTF. The CDR3 bases are TGTGCCAGCAGCCGCGAGGGGGCCGGGGACTATGGCTACACCTTC. The whole variable domain, remainder taken from reference TRBV7-9 and TRBJ1-2, is DTGVSQNPRHKITKRGQNVTFRCDPISEHNRLYWYRQTLGQGPEFLTYFQNEAQLEKSRLLSDRFSAERPKGSFSTLEIQRTEQGDSAMYLCASSREGAGDYGYTFGSGTRLTVV.

The rearrangement links TRBV6-5 to TRBJ1-6; 7 nucleotides line up with TRBD1. CDR1 MNHEY and CDR2 SVGAGI come from the germline V gene. The J segment lost 9 bases and the V segment lost 10 bases, leaving 15 bases of the junction unmatched. The CDR3 has 15 amino acids. The CDR3 protein is CATSTGWGSGSPLHF. CDR3 sequence (DNA): TGTGCCACATCGACAGGGTGGGGATCGGGTTCACCCCTCCACTTT.

The chain has TRBV25-1 and TRBJ1-2; D unclear. CDR3 length: 16 residues. Germline CDR1 and CDR2: MGHDK and SYGVNS. The germline V and J ends were trimmed by 2 bases and 3 bases, with 16 bases remaining between them. This chain's CDR3 is CASSEGPSLPYYGYTF. As DNA, the CDR3 is TGTGCCAGCAGTGAAGGCCCAAGCCTTCCATACTATGGCTACACCTTC.

This chain connects TRBV7-8 to TRBJ1-1; no firm D call. With 10 bases removed from V and 1 base from J, the gap between germline ends came to 13 bases. This CDR3 region has 13 residues. Per the germline V gene, CDR1 is SGHVS and CDR2 is FQNEAQ. The CDR3 DNA reads TGTGCCACTCACTTCGGGAGGAACACTGAAGCTTTCTTT. Amino acids: CATHFGRNTEAFF.

Comments on this clone: Additional DNA sequences in this sample encode the identical CDR3. V and J are TRBV13 and TRBJ1-4; no clear D gene. Germline CDR1 PRHDT, CDR2 FYEKMQ (reference sequence). This CDR3 comprises 13 residues. V was clipped by 0 bases and J by 7 bases, with 6 bases between them. CDR3 DNA: TGTGCCAGCAGCTTAGGTGGCGGTGAAAAACTGTTTTTT. The encoded protein is CASSLGGGEKLFF.